This T cell receptor beta chain was sequenced for a study of PD-L1 blockade in urothelial cancer. Sample time point: pretreatment peripheral blood. The CDR3 extends over 15 amino acids. Looked up from germline, CDR1 is MNHNS and CDR2 is SASEGT. J gave up 4 bases and V 6 bases, and 6 bases lay outside the gene matches. The table came from immunoSEQ multiplex PCR; TCRdb's copy has only in-frame clones and leaves some out. The sample yields just under 50,000 clones, under 90% seen once. This sequence joins TRBV6-1 and TRBJ2-1; 10 positions agree with TRBD1. Source: PBMCs, taken around atezolizumab (anti-PD-L1) treatment. This TCR came from an older man with urothelial cancer. The CDR3 spells CASRGDRGLYNEQFF. The CDR3 DNA follows: TGTGCCAGCAGAGGGGACAGGGGTCTATACAATGAGCAGTTCTTC.